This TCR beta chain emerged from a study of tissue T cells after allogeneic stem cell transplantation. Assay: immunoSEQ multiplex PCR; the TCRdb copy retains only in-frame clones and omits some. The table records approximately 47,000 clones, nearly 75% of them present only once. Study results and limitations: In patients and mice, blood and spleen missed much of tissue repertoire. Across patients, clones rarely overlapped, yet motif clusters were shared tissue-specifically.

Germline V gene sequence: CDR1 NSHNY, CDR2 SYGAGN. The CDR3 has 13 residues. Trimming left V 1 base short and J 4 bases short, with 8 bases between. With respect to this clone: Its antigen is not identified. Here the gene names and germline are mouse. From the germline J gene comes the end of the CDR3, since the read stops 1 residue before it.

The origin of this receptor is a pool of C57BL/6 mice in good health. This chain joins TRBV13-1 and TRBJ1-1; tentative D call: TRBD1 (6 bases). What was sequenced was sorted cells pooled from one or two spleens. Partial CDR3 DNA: TGTGCCAGCAGTGATCAGGGGAGCACAGAAGTCTTC. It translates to CASSDQGSTEVF. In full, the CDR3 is CASSDQGSTEVFF.